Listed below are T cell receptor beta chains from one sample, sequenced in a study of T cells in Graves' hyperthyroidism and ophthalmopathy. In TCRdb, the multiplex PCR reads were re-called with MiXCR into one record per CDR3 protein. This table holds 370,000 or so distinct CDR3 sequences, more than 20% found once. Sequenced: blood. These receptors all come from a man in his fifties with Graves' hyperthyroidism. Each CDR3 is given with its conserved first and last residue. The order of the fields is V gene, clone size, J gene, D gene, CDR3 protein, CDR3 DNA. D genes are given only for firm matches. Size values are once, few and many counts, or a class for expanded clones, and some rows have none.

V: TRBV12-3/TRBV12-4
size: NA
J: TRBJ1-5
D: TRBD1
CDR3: CASRGDRGNQPQHF
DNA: TGTGCCAGCAGGGGGGACAGGGGAAATCAGCCCCAGCATTTT

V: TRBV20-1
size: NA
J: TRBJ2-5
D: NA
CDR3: CSASRPQRAQETQYF
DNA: TGCAGTGCTAGCCGTCCTCAGCGAGCCCAAGAGACCCAGTACTTC

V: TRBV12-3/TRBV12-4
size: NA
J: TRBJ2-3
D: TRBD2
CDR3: CASKREVGTDTQYF
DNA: TGTGCCAGCAAGCGGGAGGTCGGCACAGATACGCAGTATTTT

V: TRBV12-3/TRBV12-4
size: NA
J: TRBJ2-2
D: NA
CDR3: CASSRTGGGTGELFF
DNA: TGTGCCAGCAGCCGGACAGGCGGGGGAACCGGGGAGCTGTTTTTT

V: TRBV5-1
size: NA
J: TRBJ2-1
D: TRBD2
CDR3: CASSKREENNEQFF
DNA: TGCGCCAGCAGTAAGCGGGAGGAGAACAATGAGCAGTTCTTC

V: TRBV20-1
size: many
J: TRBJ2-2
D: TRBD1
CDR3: CSAMRTGNTGELFF
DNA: TGCAGTGCTATGAGGACAGGCAACACCGGGGAGCTGTTTTTT

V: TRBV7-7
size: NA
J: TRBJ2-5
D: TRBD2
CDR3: CASSWGTSGRNQETQYF
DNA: TGTGCTAGCAGCTGGGGGACTAGCGGGAGAAATCAAGAGACCCAGTACTTC

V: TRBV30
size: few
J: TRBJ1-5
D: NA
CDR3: CAWAGYSNQPQHF
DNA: TGTGCCTGGGCGGGGTATAGCAATCAGCCCCAGCATTTT

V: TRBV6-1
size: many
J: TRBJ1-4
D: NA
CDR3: CASRRTVGDEKLFF
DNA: TGTGCCAGCAGACGGACGGTGGGGGATGAAAAACTGTTTTTT

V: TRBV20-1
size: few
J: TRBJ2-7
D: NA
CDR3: CSVRGKGREQYF
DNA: TGCAGTGTTAGGGGGAAGGGCCGGGAGCAGTACTTC

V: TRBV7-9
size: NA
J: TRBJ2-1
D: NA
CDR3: CASSLTGTANNEQSF
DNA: TGTGCCAGCAGCTTGACCGGGACGGCGAACAATGAGCAGTCCTTC

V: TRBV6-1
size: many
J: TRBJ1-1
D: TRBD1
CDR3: CASSLQQGAITEAFF
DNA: TGTGCCAGCAGTCTTCAACAGGGGGCGATCACTGAAGCTTTCTTT

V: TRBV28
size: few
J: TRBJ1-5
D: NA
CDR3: CASNGVPNQPQHF
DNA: TGTGCCAGCAATGGGGTCCCCAATCAGCCCCAGCATTTT

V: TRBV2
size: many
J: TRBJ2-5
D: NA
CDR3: CASNGNGETQYF
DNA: TGTGCCAGCAATGGGAACGGGGAGACCCAGTACTTC

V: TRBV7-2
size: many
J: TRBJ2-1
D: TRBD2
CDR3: CASSLWASGKNEQFF
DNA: TGTGCCAGCAGCTTATGGGCTAGCGGGAAGAATGAGCAGTTCTTC

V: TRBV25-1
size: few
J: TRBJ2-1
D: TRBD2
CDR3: CASSDFKGTRALEEQFF
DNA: TGTGCCAGCAGTGATTTTAAAGGGACTAGAGCCCTGGAGGAGCAGTTCTTC

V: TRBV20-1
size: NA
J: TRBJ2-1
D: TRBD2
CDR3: CSAKIAGGRVGNEQFF
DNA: TGCAGTGCGAAAATAGCGGGAGGGCGGGTAGGCAATGAGCAGTTCTTC

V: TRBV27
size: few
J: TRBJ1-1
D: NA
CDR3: CASSLSEAAEAFF
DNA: TGTGCCAGCAGTTTATCTGAAGCAGCTGAAGCTTTCTTT

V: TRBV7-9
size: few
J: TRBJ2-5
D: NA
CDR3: CASSIFGVTETQYF
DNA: TGTGCCAGCAGCATATTCGGGGTAACGGAGACCCAGTACTTC

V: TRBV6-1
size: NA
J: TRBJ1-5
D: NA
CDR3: CASSEAVHQPQHF
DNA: TGTGCCAGCAGTGAAGCCGTACATCAGCCCCAGCATTTT

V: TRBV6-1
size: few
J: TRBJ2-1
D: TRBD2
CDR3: CASSHGGDGGRNNEQFF
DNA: TGTGCCAGCAGTCATGGGGGGGATGGCGGGAGGAACAATGAGCAGTTCTTC

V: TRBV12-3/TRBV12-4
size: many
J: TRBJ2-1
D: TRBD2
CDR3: CASSLTSGGYNEQFF
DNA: TGTGCCAGCAGCTTAACTAGCGGGGGTTACAATGAGCAGTTCTTC

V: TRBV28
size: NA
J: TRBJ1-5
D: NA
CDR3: CASSSAGRKQPQHF
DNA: TGTGCCAGCAGTTCAGCAGGGAGAAAACAGCCCCAGCATTTT

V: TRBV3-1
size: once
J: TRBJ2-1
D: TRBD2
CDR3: CASRTLAGANEQFF
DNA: TGTGCCAGCAGAACACTAGCGGGAGCAAATGAGCAGTTCTTC

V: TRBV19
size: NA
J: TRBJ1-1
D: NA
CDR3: CASRVQSQGIYEAFF
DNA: TGTGCCAGTAGGGTACAAAGTCAGGGGATATATGAAGCTTTCTTT

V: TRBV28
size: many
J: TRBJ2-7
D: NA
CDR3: CASRDRAYSYEQYF
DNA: TGTGCCAGCAGGGACAGAGCTTACTCCTACGAGCAGTACTTC

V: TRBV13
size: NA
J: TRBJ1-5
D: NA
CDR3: CASSLRRGSNQPQHF
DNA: TGTGCCAGCAGCTTACGGCGGGGAAGCAATCAGCCCCAGCATTTT

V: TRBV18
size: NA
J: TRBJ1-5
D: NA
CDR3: CASSSSGPDQPQHF
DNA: TGTGCCAGCTCAAGTTCAGGGCCTGATCAGCCCCAGCATTTT

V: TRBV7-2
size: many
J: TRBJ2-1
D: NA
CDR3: CASSLPVLVYEQFF
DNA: TGTGCCAGCAGCCTCCCTGTTCTTGTTTATGAGCAGTTCTTC